The following is a TCR beta chain sequence with its context. These data belong to a study of blood T cell repertoires in COVID-19. Study overall: PBMCs, B-cell-depleted T cells, or T cells provided the cDNA or gDNA that made up the material.

Per the original data handling: Amplification of reference gene primers was used by the study to estimate nucleated cell counts. Repertoires were generated with immunoSEQ multiplex PCR, while TCRdb's copy carries only in-frame clones and drops some. The D gene and trimming were derived from the DNA, and the V and J assignments and clone size from that table. The profile covers about 210,000 clones, with 82% appearing a single time and about 4.8% taken by the ten largest. Seattle cases were enrolled at active infection and followed longitudinally. V was pared by 1 base and J by 4 bases, with 11 bases between. Germline V gives CDR1 LGHDT, CDR2 YNNKEL (reference sequence). This CDR3 spans 15 amino acids.

V is TRBV3-1 (or the pseudogene TRBV3-2) and J is TRBJ2-1, with a possible D match to TRBD1 (6 bases). Sequenced input: peripheral blood. The receptor was isolated from a woman in her seventies with COVID-19, enrolled during active disease. CDR3 region: CASSQGTASYNEQFF. The DNA for the CDR3 is TGTGCCAGCAGCCAAGGGACAGCTAGTTACAATGAGCAGTTCTTC.